This T cell receptor (beta chain) was recorded in a study of T cells in Graves' hyperthyroidism and ophthalmopathy. The CDR3 has 16 residues. Germline V gene lookup returns CDR1 SGHTA and CDR2 FQGNSA. Trimming left V 1 base short and J 1 base short, with 10 bases between. TCR beta CDR3 regions were amplified from RNA. The HTBI primer set served for first-round RT-PCR of the TCR CDR3. TCRdb reprocessed the multiplex PCR reads via MiXCR and lists one record per CDR3 protein. The sample records hundreds of thousands of distinct CDR3 sequences, around 15% being singletons. The genes are TRBV7-2 and TRBJ2-2, with a possible D match to TRBD1 (5 bases). The sample was blood. The receptor comes from a woman younger than 30 with Graves' hyperthyroidism. The CDR3, as DNA: TGTGCCAGCAGCTTAGAGGGGCGATGGAACACCGGGGAGCTGTTTTTT. This codes for CASSLEGRWNTGELFF.